This TCR beta chain was identified during a study of CD8 T cells in ankylosing spondylitis. Study-level results: Previously reported in reactive arthritis synovial fluid and blood were some of the motif variants. Within matched ankylosing spondylitis synovial fluid, disease-linked clones were reportedly significantly enriched.

CDR1 MNHEY and CDR2 SMNVEV come from the germline V gene (reference sequence). The CDR3 totals 17 residues. Points on this clonotype: What it binds is unknown. The junction departs from germline at one end; a sequencing error may be responsible.

Quantitative molecular-barcoded 5'-RACE generated the TCR beta libraries. Each CDR3 protein gets one entry after TCRdb re-called the 5' RACE reads with MiXCR. The sample holds about 130,000 distinct CDR3 sequences; approximately 10% are singletons and the top ten take 3.5% to 5%. This chain connects TRBV27 to TRBJ1-5, with 12 bases fitting TRBD1. Sample: blood, either unsorted or a sorted T cell fraction (not recorded which). This receptor was obtained from a female donor with ankylosing spondylitis or in good health (not recorded which). The CDR3 coding sequence is TGTGCCAGCAGTTCCTCCGGGACAGGGGGCCTAGGTGTGCCCCATCATTTT. It encodes CASSSSGTGGLGVPHHF.